This T cell receptor (beta chain) was identified in a study of shared clonotypes between healthy human individuals. Assay: immunoSEQ multiplex PCR; the TCRdb copy retains only in-frame clones and omits some. The table has roughly 2.4 million clones, under 97% seen once. Germline assignment: CDR1 MNHNY and CDR2 SVGAGI (reference sequence). J gave up 2 bases and V 0 bases, and 3 bases lay outside the gene matches. The length of the CDR3 is 15 residues. Study donors comprised healthy, HIV-negative adults devoid of recent acute infection or vaccination. Each donor was a Caucasian adult residing in Nashville, Tennessee.

Material for sequencing was naive CD4+ T cells sorted from blood. The sample's subset: CD45RA+ positively selected. The sequence derives from a man younger than 35 in good health. V is TRBV6-6 and J is TRBJ2-5; 7 bases line up with TRBD1. The CDR3: CASSYSGTAQETQYF. The CDR3, as DNA: TGTGCCAGCAGTTACTCCGGGACAGCTCAAGAGACCCAGTACTTC.